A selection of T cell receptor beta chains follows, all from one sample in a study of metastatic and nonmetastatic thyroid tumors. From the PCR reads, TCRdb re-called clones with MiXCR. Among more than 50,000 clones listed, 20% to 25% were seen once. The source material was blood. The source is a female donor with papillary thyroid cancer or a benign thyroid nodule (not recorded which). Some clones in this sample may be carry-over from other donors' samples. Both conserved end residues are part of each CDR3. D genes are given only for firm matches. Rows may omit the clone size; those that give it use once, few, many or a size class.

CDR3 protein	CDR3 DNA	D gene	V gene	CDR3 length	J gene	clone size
CSARGLAGRGGTQYF	TGCAGTGCTAGAGGCCTAGCGGGGCGGGGCGGGACGCAGTATTTT	TRBD2	TRBV20-1	15	TRBJ2-3	NA
CASSLSRQGSDEQFF	TGTGCCAGCAGCTTGTCGCGACAGGGATCCGATGAGCAGTTCTTC	TRBD1	TRBV5-6	15	TRBJ2-1	many
CATSDFSGASYNEQFF	TGTGCCACCAGTGATTTCTCGGGAGCCTCCTACAATGAGCAGTTCTTC	NA	TRBV24-1	16	TRBJ2-1	many
CASTAMTGAQETQYF	TGTGCCAGCACCGCAATGACAGGGGCACAAGAGACCCAGTACTTC	TRBD1	TRBV14	15	TRBJ2-5	few
CASNRDYLDTQYF	TGTGCCAGTAATCGGGACTATCTTGATACGCAGTATTTT	TRBD2	TRBV19	13	TRBJ2-3	NA
CASSQVYKYTGELFF	TGTGCCAGCAGCCAAGTATACAAGTACACCGGGGAGCTGTTTTTT	NA	TRBV3-1	15	TRBJ2-2	many
CSARESRGAEQYF	TGCAGTGCTAGAGAGAGTAGAGGGGCCGAGCAGTACTTC	NA	TRBV20-1	13	TRBJ2-7	many
CASSELGDSGPQHF	TGTGCCAGCAGTGAATTGGGGGACTCGGGGCCCCAGCATTTT	NA	TRBV25-1	14	TRBJ1-5	many
CAWGWRRGAFQETQYF	TGTGCCTGGGGGTGGCGTAGAGGGGCTTTTCAAGAGACCCAGTACTTC	NA	TRBV30	16	TRBJ2-5	many
CARSKGAGNTIYF	TGTGCTAGAAGCAAGGGGGCTGGAAACACCATATATTTT	NA	TRBV7-7	13	TRBJ1-3	NA
CSARDSVAGDRETQYF	TGCAGTGCTAGAGATTCGGTTGCGGGAGATCGGGAGACCCAGTACTTC	TRBD2	TRBV20-1	16	TRBJ2-5	many